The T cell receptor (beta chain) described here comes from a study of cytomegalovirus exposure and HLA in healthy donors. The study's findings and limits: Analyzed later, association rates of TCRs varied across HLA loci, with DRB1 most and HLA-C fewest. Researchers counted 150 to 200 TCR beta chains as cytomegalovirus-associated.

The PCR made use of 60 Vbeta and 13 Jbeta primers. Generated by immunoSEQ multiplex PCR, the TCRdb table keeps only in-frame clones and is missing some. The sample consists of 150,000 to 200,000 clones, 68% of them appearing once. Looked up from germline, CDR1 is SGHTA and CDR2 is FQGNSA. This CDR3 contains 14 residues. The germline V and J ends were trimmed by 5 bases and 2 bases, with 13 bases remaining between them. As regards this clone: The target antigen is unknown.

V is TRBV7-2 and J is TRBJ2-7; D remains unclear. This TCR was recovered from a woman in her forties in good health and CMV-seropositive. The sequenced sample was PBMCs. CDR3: CASSPQSPTYEQYF. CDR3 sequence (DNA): TGTGCCAGCAGCCCTCAGTCGCCCACCTACGAGCAGTACTTC.